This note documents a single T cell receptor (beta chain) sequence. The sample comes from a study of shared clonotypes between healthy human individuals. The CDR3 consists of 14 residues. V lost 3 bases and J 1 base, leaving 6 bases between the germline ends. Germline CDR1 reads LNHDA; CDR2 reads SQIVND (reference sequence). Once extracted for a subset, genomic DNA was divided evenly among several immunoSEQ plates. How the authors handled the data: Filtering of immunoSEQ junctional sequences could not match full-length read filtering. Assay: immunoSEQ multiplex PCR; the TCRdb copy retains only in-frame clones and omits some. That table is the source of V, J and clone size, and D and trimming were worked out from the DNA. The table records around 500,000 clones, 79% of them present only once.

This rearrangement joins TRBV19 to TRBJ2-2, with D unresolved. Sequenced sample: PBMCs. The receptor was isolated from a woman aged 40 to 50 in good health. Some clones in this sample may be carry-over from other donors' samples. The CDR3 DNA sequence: TGTGCCAGTAGTATCTGGGGGAACACCGGGGAGCTGTTTTTT. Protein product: CASSIWGNTGELFF.